The present T cell receptor (beta chain) was sequenced within a study of response to subunit inactivated influenza vaccine. Regarding the study as a whole: Researchers suggested that each seasonal influenza vaccination recruits few new T cells.

The CDR3 consists of 14 residues. CDR1 is MNHNS and CDR2 is SASEGT in the germline V gene. Trimming removed 4 bases at V and 0 bases at J, with 8 bases between. Each CDR3 protein gets one entry after TCRdb re-called the RT-PCR reads with MiXCR. The sample lists some 540,000 distinct CDR3 sequences; approximately 20% were seen once. About this clonotype itself: Its antigen is currently unknown.

The same sample was also studied in work on T cells expressing NK-cell markers. That investigation notes: Libraries used 5'RACE template switching adding universal primer site and UMIs. Six or seven donors had dominant NKG2C+ clonotypes that comprised roughly 1.0-8% of their CD8+ T cells. Leadership of the CD3+CD56-NKG2C+ fraction also belonged to these clonotypes in several donors.

This receptor was taken from a man in his fifties or sixties who received an inactivated influenza vaccine. V usage is TRBV6-1 and J usage is TRBJ2-3; D call uncertain. The material sequenced was CD4+ T cells sorted from PBMCs, taken approximately 13 days after vaccination. For the CDR3, the DNA is TGTGCCAGCAGTGTTGTGCGGAGCACAGATACGCAGTATTTT. Its translation: CASSVVRSTDTQYF.